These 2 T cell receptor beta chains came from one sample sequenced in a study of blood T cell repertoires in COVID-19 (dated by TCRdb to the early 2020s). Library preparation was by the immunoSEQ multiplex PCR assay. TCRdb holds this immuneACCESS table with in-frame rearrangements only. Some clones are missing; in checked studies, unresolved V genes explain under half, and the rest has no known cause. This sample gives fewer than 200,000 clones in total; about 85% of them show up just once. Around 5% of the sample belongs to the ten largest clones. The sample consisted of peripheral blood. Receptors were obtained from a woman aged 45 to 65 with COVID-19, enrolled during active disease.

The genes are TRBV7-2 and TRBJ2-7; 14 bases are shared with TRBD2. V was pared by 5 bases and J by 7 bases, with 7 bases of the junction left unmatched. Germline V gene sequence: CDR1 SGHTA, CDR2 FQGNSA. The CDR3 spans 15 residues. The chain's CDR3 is CASSTRLAGGDEQYF. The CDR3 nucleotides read TGTGCCAGCAGCACGCGACTAGCGGGGGGGGATGAGCAGTACTTC.

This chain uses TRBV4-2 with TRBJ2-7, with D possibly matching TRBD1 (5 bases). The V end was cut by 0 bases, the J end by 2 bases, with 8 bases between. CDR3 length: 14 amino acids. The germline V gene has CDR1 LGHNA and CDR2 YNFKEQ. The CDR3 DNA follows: TGTGCCAGCAGCCAAGAGACAGTCACCTACGAGCAGTACTTC. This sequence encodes CASSQETVTYEQYF.